This T cell receptor beta chain originates from a study of blood T cell repertoires in COVID-19. In the original analysis: Reference gene primers were amplified, and this amplification served to estimate nucleated cell counts. Profiling relied on immunoSEQ multiplex PCR, and the TCRdb table lists in-frame clones only, not all of them. The V and J calls and clone size were taken over from that table, and D and trimming were inferred from the DNA. The repertoire has 300,000 or so clones, around 90% of them found once; the top ten carry 1% to 1.3%. The CDR3 has 14 amino acids. Trimming removed 7 bases at V and 0 bases at J, with 12 bases between. Germline V gene data show CDR1 as MNHEY and CDR2 as SVGAGI. Those enrolled, adults aged roughly 18 to 95 years, came from some 23 US areas. Recovered participants had two consecutive negative NP/OP PCR tests, healthcare professional clearance, or symptom resolution.

Material: PBMCs or T cells enriched from blood (not recorded which). The TCR originated in a woman under 40 who had recovered from COVID-19. The chain combines TRBV6-5 with TRBJ1-2; D remains ambiguous. The CDR3 DNA reads as TGTGCCAGCAATCATGGAGGCACTAACTATGGCTACACCTTC. It translates to CASNHGGTNYGYTF.